This T cell receptor (beta chain) was sequenced for a study of CD8+CD57+ T cells in acquired aplastic anemia. Looking at the study overall: As sequenced from healthy donors, CD4+ cells averaged roughly 9.9 million reads.

Trimming pared 4 bases from V and 10 bases from J, leaving 19 bases between. The germline V gene has CDR1 SGHVS and CDR2 FNYEAQ. The CDR3 extends over 14 amino acids. The TCR beta profiling, which covered VDJ combination and CDR3 sequence, was carried out using genomic DNA as the template. TCRdb fed the reads into MiXCR, producing one record per CDR3 protein. This table holds about 170,000 distinct CDR3 sequences, 60% to 70% found once. Specimen: sorted CD4+, CD8+, or CD8+CD57+ T cells (not recorded which) from PBMCs. The sequence was collected from a human donor in good health. The gene calls are TRBV7-6 and TRBJ1-1; TRBD1 might be the D (6 bases). The CDR3 DNA sequence: TGTGCCAGCAGCTCCCCTTTAGGGGGGCATGGAGCTTTCTTT. Amino acids: CASSSPLGGHGAFF.